This is a list of T cell receptor beta chains from one sample in a study of identical twins. TCRdb reprocessed the 5' RACE reads with MiXCR, giving one entry per CDR3 protein. The sample yields around 490,000 distinct CDR3 sequences, about a fifth seen once. These same records also appear under a second study, on yellow fever vaccine responses in identical twins.

Sequencing was performed on CD4+ T cells sorted from blood. These receptors were obtained from a young woman in good health. The CDR3 runs from the conserved cysteine through the conserved F or W. A D gene is named only where the DNA matches it firmly. Clone size is not always given. Where it is, it says once, few, many or a class for expanded clones.

TRBJ1-5 few . TRBV12-3/TRBV12-4 CASSFGDTYQPQHF TGTGCCAGCAGTTTTGGTGACACCTATCAGCCCCAGCATTTT
TRBJ2-5 few . TRBV20-1 CSARQGKGRETQYF TGCAGTGCTAGACAGGGGAAGGGCAGGGAGACCCAGTACTTC
TRBJ1-3 . . TRBV3-1 CASSPEGAGNTIYF TGTGCCAGCAGCCCAGAGGGCGCCGGAAACACCATATATTTT
TRBJ2-3 . . TRBV19 CASRGGLDSDTQYF TGTGCCAGCAGGGGGGGACTAGATTCGGATACGCAGTATTTT
TRBJ1-1 . . TRBV12-3/TRBV12-4 CASGLALNTEAFF TGTGCCAGTGGCTTGGCGTTGAACACTGAAGCTTTCTTT
TRBJ1-5 . . TRBV12-3/TRBV12-4 CASSFLSAPNQPQHF TGTGCCAGCAGTTTTCTATCTGCTCCCAATCAGCCCCAGCATTTT
TRBJ2-3 few TRBD2 TRBV5-1 CASSWREGSTDTQYF TGCGCCAGCAGCTGGCGGGAGGGCAGCACAGATACGCAGTATTTT
TRBJ2-1 few TRBD1 TRBV28 CASTLPDREYNEQFF TGTGCCAGCACCTTGCCGGACAGGGAGTACAATGAGCAGTTCTTC
TRBJ2-3 few . TRBV19 CASSIPGDTQYF TGTGCCAGTAGTATTCCGGGCGATACGCAGTATTTT
TRBJ1-5 . . TRBV12-3/TRBV12-4 CASSLQDQTQPQHF TGTGCCAGCAGTTTACAGGACCAGACCCAGCCCCAGCATTTT
TRBJ2-5 . TRBD1 TRBV10-3 CATKTGTGAETQYF TGTGCCACCAAGACAGGGACAGGGGCTGAGACCCAGTACTTC
TRBJ2-1 . TRBD2 TRBV5-1 CASSQGSSGSHNEQFF TGCGCCAGCAGCCAGGGCTCTAGCGGGAGCCACAATGAGCAGTTCTTC
TRBJ2-1 . TRBD2 TRBV12-3/TRBV12-4 CASRVTSGGNNEQFF TGTGCCAGCAGGGTGACTAGCGGGGGGAACAATGAGCAGTTCTTC
TRBJ2-3 few TRBD2 TRBV2 CASRLAGGVDTQYF TGTGCCAGCAGGCTAGCGGGAGGGGTAGATACGCAGTATTTT
TRBJ2-1 . . TRBV20-1 CSATQGGREQFF TGCAGTGCTACTCAGGGAGGTCGTGAGCAGTTCTTC
TRBJ2-1 . . TRBV12-3/TRBV12-4 CASSFSVSSYNEQFF TGTGCCAGCAGCTTTAGCGTGAGCTCCTACAATGAGCAGTTCTTC
TRBJ2-3 . . TRBV27 CASARDFQDTQYF TGTGCCAGCGCGAGGGACTTTCAAGATACGCAGTATTTT
TRBJ2-1 . TRBD2 TRBV11-3 CASSSDGTSGRKDKFF TGTGCCAGCAGCTCCGATGGGACTAGCGGGAGAAAGGATAAGTTCTTC
TRBJ2-5 . . TRBV6-5 CASSYGAVGETQYF TGTGCCAGCAGTTACGGGGCGGTGGGGGAGACCCAGTACTTC
TRBJ2-1 . . TRBV21-1 CASSKASGTPKGNEQFF TGTGCCAGCAGCAAAGCTTCCGGGACACCCAAGGGCAATGAGCAGTTCTTC
TRBJ1-1 . TRBD1 TRBV20-1 CCASDPRQGDTEAFF TGCTGTGCTAGCGACCCCCGACAGGGGGACACTGAAGCTTTCTTT
TRBJ2-3 . . TRBV14 CASSPFGPRGTQYF TGTGCCAGCAGCCCATTTGGACCGAGGGGTACGCAGTATTTT
TRBJ2-1 many . TRBV5-1 CASSLVGANEQFF TGCGCCAGCAGCTTGGTGGGGGCCAATGAGCAGTTCTTC
TRBJ2-2 many TRBD1 TRBV7-7 CASSSMKTGAGELFF TGTGCCAGCAGCTCAATGAAGACAGGGGCCGGGGAGCTGTTTTTT
TRBJ2-1 . . TRBV4-2 CASSQDRATSGNEQFF TGTGCCAGCAGCCAAGATCGCGCGACTAGTGGGAATGAGCAGTTCTTC
TRBJ2-3 few TRBD2 TRBV20-1 CSARGGLAGTNSFTDTQYF TGCAGTGCTAGAGGCGGGCTAGCGGGAACTAATTCTTTCACAGATACGCAGTATTTT
TRBJ2-3 . TRBD2 TRBV20-1 CSARDPTGTSVTDTQYF TGCAGTGCTAGAGATCCTACCGGGACTAGCGTCACAGATACGCAGTATTTT
TRBJ2-1 . TRBD2 TRBV15 CATSPRESGNNEQFF TGTGCCACCAGCCCAAGGGAAAGCGGGAACAATGAGCAGTTCTTC
TRBJ1-1 . . TRBV20-1 CSARLNTNTEAFF TGCAGTGCTAGATTAAACACGAACACTGAAGCTTTCTTT
TRBJ2-2 . . TRBV6-2/TRBV6-3 CASSPGTYGTGELFF TGTGCCAGCAGTCCCGGGACTTATGGCACCGGGGAGCTGTTTTTT
TRBJ1-1 few TRBD1 TRBV28 CASIPTGGKNTEAFF TGTGCCAGCATCCCCACAGGGGGCAAGAACACTGAAGCTTTCTTT
TRBJ2-7 few TRBD2 TRBV12-3/TRBV12-4 CASSLGGALAGGRAYEQYF TGTGCCAGCAGTTTAGGAGGCGCGCTAGCGGGAGGACGCGCCTACGAGCAGTACTTC
TRBJ1-2 once TRBD1 TRBV3-1 CASSQVPPDRGNYGYTF TGTGCCAGCAGCCAAGTCCCGCCGGACAGGGGTAACTATGGCTACACCTTC